The table lists the clone carrying this T cell receptor beta chain with a few counts. Its antigen remains unknown. The junction and the germline gene differ at one end; a read error may be behind it. Individually, cDNA molecules had unique molecular identifiers attached to them. Each CDR3 protein gets one entry after TCRdb re-called the 5' RACE reads with MiXCR. The table shows 45,000 to 65,000 distinct CDR3 sequences, with roughly 9.2% occurring only once. This record belongs to a study of early T cells in non-severe SARS-CoV-2 infection. Study summary: Investigators sequenced bulk RNA drawn from unsorted whole blood, and chains remained unpaired.

Study-wide findings and caveats: Anti-spike CD8 specificities were favored by VDJdb matching, whose results missed private and CD4 specificities.

Material: whole blood. The sequence came from an adult who was a healthcare worker with PCR-confirmed SARS-CoV-2 infection or an uninfected control (not recorded which).

CDR3 region: CASSLADLASKNIQYF. The CDR3 DNA reads TGCGCCAGCAGCTTGGCCGATCTGGCCTCCAAGAACATTCAGTACTTC. The genes are TRBV5-1 and TRBJ2-4; D remains unclear. The CDR3 is 16 amino acids. Germline CDR1 reads SGHRS; CDR2 reads YFSETQ.